The rows below give T cell receptor beta chains drawn from one sample of a study of breast tumors, draining lymph nodes, adjacent tissues. Using its own MiXCR run on the multiplex PCR reads, TCRdb lists one record per CDR3 protein. This sample carries approximately 210,000 distinct CDR3 sequences, under 40% of them seen once, and the ten largest clones take approximately 3.6%. The specimen sequenced was axillary lymph node tissue. These receptors originate from a female donor with breast cancer. Some clones in this sample may be carry-over from other donors' samples. Both conserved end residues are part of each CDR3. Fields, in order: CDR3 length, J gene, clone size, V gene, D gene, CDR3 DNA, CDR3 protein. The D gene is left open where the match is weak. A clone size is listed for some rows: how often the clone was seen (once, few, many), or a class if it is expanded.

length: 13
J: TRBJ1-3
size: .
V: TRBV5-1
D: .
DNA: TGCGCCAGCAGCCAACGTGCAGGGTACACCATATATTTT
CDR3: CASSQRAGYTIYF

length: 17
J: TRBJ1-5
size: .
V: TRBV2
D: .
DNA: TGTGCCAGCAATGGAGTCTTAGCGGGACTAGGCAATCAGCCCCAGCATTTT
CDR3: CASNGVLAGLGNQPQHF

length: 12
J: TRBJ1-2
size: many
V: TRBV19
D: .
DNA: TGTGCCAGTAGTATCCAGGGCTATGGCTACACCTTC
CDR3: CASSIQGYGYTF

length: 15
J: TRBJ2-3
size: many
V: TRBV7-2
D: TRBD2
DNA: TGTGCCAGCAGCCAAGCAGCGGGGGAAGGGGGTACGCAGTATTTT
CDR3: CASSQAAGEGGTQYF

length: 11
J: TRBJ2-7
size: many
V: TRBV24-1
D: .
DNA: TGTGCCACCGCAGCCGGGAGTGAGCAGTACTTC
CDR3: CATAAGSEQYF

length: 16
J: TRBJ2-7
size: many
V: TRBV5-1
D: TRBD1
DNA: TGCGCCAGCAGCTTGGGAGGGACAGGGAAGGCGTACGAGCAGTACTTC
CDR3: CASSLGGTGKAYEQYF

length: 15
J: TRBJ1-1
size: .
V: TRBV5-1
D: TRBD1
DNA: TGCGCCAGCAGCTTGAGACAGGGTGAGTTGGCTGAAGCTTTCTTT
CDR3: CASSLRQGELAEAFF

length: 16
J: TRBJ2-2
size: few
V: TRBV27
D: .
DNA: TGTGCCAGCAGCTCCTCCAGCGGCGCGAACACCGGGGAGCTGTTTTTT
CDR3: CASSSSSGANTGELFF

length: 15
J: TRBJ1-1
size: few
V: TRBV6-4
D: .
DNA: TGTGCCAGCAGTTATTCGGGACGGCCGAACACTGAAGCTTTCTTT
CDR3: CASSYSGRPNTEAFF

length: 15
J: TRBJ2-1
size: many
V: TRBV24-1
D: TRBD1
DNA: TGTGCCACCAGTCCTCCGGACAGGGGGGGCGGTGAGCAGTTCTTC
CDR3: CATSPPDRGGGEQFF

length: 15
J: TRBJ1-2
size: .
V: TRBV25-1
D: .
DNA: TGTGCCAGCAGTGAAGATTCGGGGTTTAACTATGGCTACACCTTC
CDR3: CASSEDSGFNYGYTF

length: 14
J: TRBJ2-5
size: .
V: TRBV20-1
D: .
DNA: TGCAGTGCTAGATCCGAATATAGCAATCCGCCCCAGTACTTC
CDR3: CSARSEYSNPPQYF

length: 15
J: TRBJ2-7
size: .
V: TRBV7-6
D: TRBD1
DNA: TGTGCCAGCACCCCCCTCGGACAGGCCTCCTACGAGCAGTACTTC
CDR3: CASTPLGQASYEQYF

length: 14
J: TRBJ1-4
size: .
V: TRBV10-3
D: TRBD1
DNA: TGTGCCATCAGTGGGACAGGGAAGGATGAAAAACTGTTTTTT
CDR3: CAISGTGKDEKLFF

length: 17
J: TRBJ2-5
size: few
V: TRBV14
D: .
DNA: TGTGCCAGCAGCCAACGGCTGAAAAAAGGGTTCCTTGCGACCCAGTACTTC
CDR3: CASSQRLKKGFLATQYF

length: 15
J: TRBJ1-5
size: few
V: TRBV28
D: .
DNA: TGTGCCAGCAGTTTATGGCAGGGAGGCGGTCAGCCCCAGCATTTT
CDR3: CASSLWQGGGQPQHF

length: 15
J: TRBJ2-5
size: many
V: TRBV7-9
D: TRBD2
DNA: TGTGCCAGCAGCTTCCTTAGCGGGGCCAAGGAGACCCAGTACTTC
CDR3: CASSFLSGAKETQYF

length: 14
J: TRBJ2-3
size: many
V: TRBV7-9
D: .
DNA: TGTGCCAGCAGCTCCGGACAACCCCAGGATACGCAGTATTTT
CDR3: CASSSGQPQDTQYF

length: 18
J: TRBJ2-1
size: .
V: TRBV11-2
D: TRBD2
DNA: TGTGCCAGCAGCTTACCCGGGGGACTAGCGGGAACCTACAATGAGCAGTTCTTC
CDR3: CASSLPGGLAGTYNEQFF

length: 14
J: TRBJ2-5
size: .
V: TRBV4-3
D: .
DNA: TGCGCCAGCAGCCAAGATCAACTCCAAGGGGCCCAGTACTTC
CDR3: CASSQDQLQGAQYF

length: 20
J: TRBJ1-5
size: .
V: TRBV10-2
D: .
DNA: TGCGCCAGCAGTGAGTCGGGTGGGGTCCTGGGGGGGGGCAAGGTCAGCCCCAGCCATTTT
CDR3: CASSESGGVLGGGKVSPSHF

length: 14
J: TRBJ2-5
size: many
V: TRBV10-1
D: .
DNA: TGCGCCAGCAGTGAGTGGAGGGGCACAGAGACCCAGTACTTC
CDR3: CASSEWRGTETQYF

length: 16
J: TRBJ1-2
size: many
V: TRBV4-2
D: .
DNA: TGTGCCAGCAGCCAAGATTCCCAGGCCCCCTTAGGTGGCTACACCTTC
CDR3: CASSQDSQAPLGGYTF

length: 14
J: TRBJ2-7
size: .
V: TRBV6-6
D: TRBD2
DNA: TGTGCCAGCAGACCTAGCGGGGGGTCCTACGAGCAGCACTTC
CDR3: CASRPSGGSYEQHF

length: 15
J: TRBJ2-7
size: .
V: TRBV20-1
D: TRBD1
DNA: TGCAGTGCCAGCATCCTGTCCCGGGACAGTTACGAGCAGTACTTC
CDR3: CSASILSRDSYEQYF

length: 14
J: TRBJ1-1
size: .
V: TRBV4-3
D: .
DNA: TGCGCCAGCAGCCAACCGTTGGGTGGCGCTGAAGCTTTCTTT
CDR3: CASSQPLGGAEAFF

length: 15
J: TRBJ1-2
size: many
V: TRBV20-1
D: TRBD1
DNA: TGCAGTGCTAGACGTTCAGGGGGCGATGGTTTGGGCTACACCTTC
CDR3: CSARRSGGDGLGYTF

length: 14
J: TRBJ2-7
size: many
V: TRBV5-1
D: .
DNA: TGCGCCAGCAGCCCCACGGGCCTCCAGGGCGAGCAGTACTTC
CDR3: CASSPTGLQGEQYF

length: 14
J: TRBJ1-2
size: few
V: TRBV28
D: TRBD1
DNA: TGTGCCAGCAGCGGGAGGGGGCTTGGGTATGGCTACACCTTC
CDR3: CASSGRGLGYGYTF

length: 16
J: TRBJ1-6
size: few
V: TRBV27
D: .
DNA: TGTGCCAGCAGTTTAGGTGCGGGGCGCTTCAATTCACCCCTCCACTTT
CDR3: CASSLGAGRFNSPLHF